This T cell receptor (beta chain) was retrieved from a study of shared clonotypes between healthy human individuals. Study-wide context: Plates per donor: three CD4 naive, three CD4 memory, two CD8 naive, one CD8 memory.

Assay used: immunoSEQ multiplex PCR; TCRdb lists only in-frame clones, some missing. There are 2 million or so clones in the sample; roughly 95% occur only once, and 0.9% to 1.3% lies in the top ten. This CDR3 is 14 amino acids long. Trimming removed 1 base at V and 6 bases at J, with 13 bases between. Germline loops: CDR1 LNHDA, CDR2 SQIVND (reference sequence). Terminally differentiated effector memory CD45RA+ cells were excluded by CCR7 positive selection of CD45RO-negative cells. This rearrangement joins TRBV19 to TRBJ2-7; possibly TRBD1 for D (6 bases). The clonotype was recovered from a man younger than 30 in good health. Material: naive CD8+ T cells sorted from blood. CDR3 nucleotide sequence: TGTGCCAGTAGTATAGTCCCCGGACAGTCCGAGCAGTACTTC. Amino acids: CASSIVPGQSEQYF.